The 20 T cell receptor beta chains listed next were all sequenced from one sample in a study of shared clonotypes between healthy human individuals. Sequenced by immunoSEQ multiplex PCR; TCRdb stores in-frame clones only, minus some. The repertoire consists of about a million clones, with approximately 68% occurring once and the leading ten covering approximately 1.5%. Sequencing used memory CD4+ T cells sorted from blood. This sample's subset: CD45RA-negative fraction. All receptors come from a man aged 18 to 30 in good health.

V gene TRBV7-2 combines with J gene TRBJ1-4; TRBD1 agrees at 9 bases. V shed 5 bases and J 0 bases; nucleotides not matched to a gene: 4. Germline CDR1 and CDR2: SGHTA and FQGNSA. The length of the CDR3 is 16 residues. CDR3 residues: CASSLGQGATNEKLFF. CDR3 in DNA: TGTGCCAGCAGCCTGGGACAGGGAGCAACTAATGAAAAACTGTTTTTT.

This sequence joins TRBV11-2 and TRBJ2-7, with D maybe TRBD2 (5 bases). V lost 4 bases, J lost 4 bases, and 17 bases lay in between. Germline lookup yields CDR1 SGHAT and CDR2 FQNNGV. The CDR3 is 15 residues long. The CDR3 loop reads CASSSPSTRQYEQYF. The CDR3 DNA is TGTGCCAGCAGCTCCCCATCAACTAGGCAATACGAGCAGTACTTC. Full variable domain (missing parts from reference TRBV11-2 and TRBJ2-7): EAGVAQSPRYKIIEKRQSVAFWCNPISGHATLYWYQQILGQGPKLLIQFQNNGVVDDSQLPKDRFSAERLKGVDSTLKIQPAKLEDSAVYLCASSSPSTRQYEQYFGPGTRLTVT.

The chain is built from TRBV7-2 and TRBJ1-5, with D hard to call. V gave up 5 bases and J gave up 6 bases, with 11 bases separating them. CDR3 length equals 13 residues. Germline-derived CDR1 and CDR2 are SGHTA and FQGNSA. Here the CDR3 DNA reads TGTGCCAGCAGCCTACTGGTTGGTCAGCCCCAGCATTTT. Its translation is CASSLLVGQPQHF.

V usage is TRBV9 and J usage is TRBJ2-1; D gene unclear. CDR1 SGDLS and CDR2 YYNGEE come from the germline V gene. The length of the CDR3 is 16 residues. The V end was cut by 0 bases, the J end by 0 bases, with 10 bases between. CDR3 coding DNA: TGTGCCAGCAGCGTAGGGGGTGTTGGCTCCTACAATGAGCAGTTCTTC. Its protein product is CASSVGGVGSYNEQFF. The variable domain in full, completed from reference TRBV9 and TRBJ2-1, reads DSGVTQTPKHLITATGQRVTLRCSPRSGDLSVYWYQQSLDQGLQFLIQYYNGEERAKGNILERFSAQQFPDLHSELNLSSLELGDSALYFCASSVGGVGSYNEQFFGPGTRLTVL.

This clone was recorded at least ten times. The V gene is TRBV4-1, the J gene TRBJ2-1; TRBD2 aligns across 13 bases. With 5 bases clipped from V and 6 bases from J, the junction kept 13 bases outside the gene matches. This CDR3 has 18 residues. Germline assignment: CDR1 MGHRA and CDR2 YSYEKL. In DNA form, the CDR3 reads TGCGCCAGCAGCGGGCCGGGACTAGCGGGATTAGGCTTCAATGAGCAGTTCTTC. Amino acids: CASSGPGLAGLGFNEQFF.

The chain couples TRBV2 to TRBJ2-3; D call uncertain. The CDR3 contains 15 residues. CDR1 SNHLY and CDR2 FYNNEI come from the germline V gene. The germline V and J ends were trimmed by 6 bases and 2 bases, with 15 bases remaining between them. CDR3 residues: CASSATGVSTDTQYF. CDR3 DNA: TGTGCCAGCAGCGCCACTGGGGTTTCCACAGATACGCAGTATTTT.

With regard to this clone: One junction end disagrees with the germline gene, perhaps due to a read error. The chain joins TRBV6-1 to TRBJ1-5, with a tentative D call TRBD1 (6 bases). CDR3 length: 14 residues. The germline CDR1 and CDR2 sequences are MNHNS and SASEGT. CDR3 sequence reads: CASSEGGGHQPQHF. As DNA, the CDR3 is TGTGCCAGCAGCGAAGGGGGGGGCCATCAGCCCCAGCATTTT.

This chain links TRBV7-2 with TRBJ2-7; 11 bases map to TRBD1. The germline CDR1 and CDR2 sequences are SGHTA and FQGNSA. This CDR3 spans 16 amino acids. Germline trimming cut 0 bases from V and 4 bases from J; bases unmatched to any gene: 5. In DNA, the CDR3 is TGTGCCAGCAGCTTAGCACCGGGACAGGGGGGTTACGAGCAGTACTTC. Its protein is CASSLAPGQGGYEQYF.

Here the CDR3 DNA reads TGTGCCAGCACCAGGGGGCCGGAGACCCAGTACTTC. Protein product: CASTRGPETQYF. This chain uses TRBV7-2 with TRBJ2-5, with 8 nucleotides matching TRBD1. Germline assignment: CDR1 SGHTA and CDR2 FQGNSA. The J segment lost 5 bases and the V segment lost 7 bases, leaving 3 bases of the junction unmatched. CDR3 length: 12 amino acids.

As concerns this clone: The sample has other DNA sequences that encode this CDR3 too. The CDR3 is CASSPRGDTEAFF. Written as DNA, the CDR3 is TGTGCCAGCAGCCCCCGAGGGGACACTGAAGCTTTCTTT. The genes are TRBV11-2 and TRBJ1-1, with a weak D call TRBD1 (5 bases). Looked up from germline, CDR1 is SGHAT and CDR2 is FQNNGV. This CDR3 region has 13 residues. With 5 bases removed from V and 3 bases from J, the gap between germline ends came to 10 bases.

The chain couples TRBV5-6 to TRBJ2-6; no firm D call. Germline lookup yields CDR1 SGHDT and CDR2 YYEEEE. V lost 6 bases and J 4 bases, leaving 5 bases between the germline ends. CDR3 length: 12 amino acids. CDR3 nucleotides: TGTGCCAGCACTGACGGGGCCAACGTCCTGACTTTC. This translates into CASTDGANVLTF. Full variable domain (remainder filled in from reference TRBV5-6 and TRBJ2-6): DAGVTQSPTHLIKTRGQQVTLRCSPKSGHDTVSWYQQALGQGPQFIFQYYEEEERQRGNFPDRFSGHQFPNYSSELNVNALLLGDSALYLCASTDGANVLTFGAGSRLTVL.

This clone was seen once. The rearrangement uses TRBV6-4 and TRBJ2-3, with TRBD2 as a possible D gene (7 bases). The V end was cut by 6 bases, the J end by 5 bases, with 24 bases between. CDR3 length: 17 amino acids. Germline V CDR1 and CDR2: MRHNA, SNTAGT. CDR3 DNA: TGTGCCAGCAGAAGGAATGGCGGGGGCAGCCCGGGAGATACGCAGTATTTT. Translation gives CASRRNGGGSPGDTQYF.

This chain links TRBV6-5 with TRBJ1-5; 9 positions agree with TRBD1. The germline CDR1 and CDR2 sequences are MNHEY and SVGAGI. This CDR3 region has 14 residues. J lost 3 bases, V lost 5 bases, and 2 bases had no gene match. CDR3 in amino acids: CASSGQGSNQPQHF. CDR3 DNA sequence: TGTGCCAGCAGTGGACAGGGGTCCAATCAGCCCCAGCATTTT.

The chain links TRBV30 to TRBJ1-2; D gene ambiguous. CDR1 and CDR2 (germline): GTSNPN, SVGIG (reference sequence). V shed 0 bases and J shed 5 bases, with 7 bases lying between them. CDR3 length: 12 amino acids. In nucleotides, the CDR3 is TGTGCCTGGAGTGTGAGTCGGTATGGCTACACCTTC. Encoded protein: CAWSVSRYGYTF.

This sequence joins TRBV5-6 and TRBJ1-2; possible D gene TRBD1, 5 bases. The CDR3 consists of 14 residues. Trimming removed 4 bases at V and 4 bases at J, with 14 bases between. Germline-derived CDR1 and CDR2 are SGHDT and YYEEEE. The CDR3 here is CASSVTDILYGYTF. CDR3 in DNA: TGTGCCAGCAGCGTCACGGACATCCTCTATGGCTACACCTTC.

The genes are TRBV10-2 and TRBJ1-5; D is ambiguous. CDR1 is WSHSY, CDR2 SAAADI, per germline. The CDR3 runs 13 residues. Trimming stripped 6 bases from V and 6 bases from J, with 12 bases between. The CDR3 bases are TGCGCCAGCAGCGTCGACGGTCGTCAGCCCCAGCATTTT. It is translated as CASSVDGRQPQHF.

CDR3 DNA sequence: TGTGCCACCCGACTAACCGCTGGCTATGGCTACACCTTC. Protein product: CATRLTAGYGYTF. The chain uses TRBV19 and TRBJ1-2, with D uncertain. Germline V gene lookup returns CDR1 LNHDA and CDR2 SQIVND (reference sequence). The V and J ends lost 10 bases and 4 bases respectively, with 16 bases between them. The CDR3 has 13 amino acids.

This clone showed up many times. The chain is built from TRBV5-1 and TRBJ2-3, with D possibly TRBD1 on 6 matching bases. V was cut by 0 bases and J by 4 bases, with 21 bases left in between. The CDR3 loop spans 18 amino acids. Germline CDR1 is SGHRS and CDR2 is YFSETQ. CDR3 residues: CASSLARDTFVGSDTQYF. The CDR3 DNA sequence: TGCGCCAGCAGCTTGGCCCGGGACACATTCGTTGGGTCAGATACGCAGTATTTT.

In this sample, this clone turned up once. A read error may produce the germline difference seen at one junction end. The chain uses TRBV7-7 and TRBJ2-1; TRBD2 aligns across 7 bases. Germline-derived CDR1 and CDR2 are SSHAT and FNYEAQ (reference sequence). This CDR3 is built from 15 residues. CDR3 residues: CASSLGAGAYNEQFF. As DNA, the CDR3 is TGTGCTAGCAGCTTAGGGGCGGGGGCCTACAATGAGCAGTTCTTC.

V is TRBV7-2 and J is TRBJ2-4; no clear D. The CDR3 spans 15 residues. With 4 bases removed from V and 4 bases from J, the gap between germline ends came to 14 bases. Germline V CDR1 and CDR2: SGHTA, FQGNSA. CDR3 protein: CASSSGSPGKNIQYF. The DNA for the CDR3 is TGTGCCAGCAGCTCTGGGTCCCCCGGGAAAAACATTCAGTACTTC.